A single sample gave rise to the 9 T cell receptor beta chains below, sequenced in a study of T cells after yellow fever vaccination. TCRdb recomputed calls from the 5' RACE reads with MiXCR, one row per CDR3 protein. Of some 350,000 distinct CDR3 sequences detected, 8.5% to 10% appear once; the ten largest clones hold roughly 18%. Source: PBMCs, taken on the day of the first yellow fever vaccination. All receptors come from a man aged 18 to 35 who received the YFV17D yellow fever vaccine.

This chain joins TRBV20-1 and TRBJ2-7, with D perhaps TRBD1 or TRBD2 (5 bases each). V lost 3 bases to trimming and J lost 4 bases, with 19 bases between them. CDR3 length: 15 residues. Germline V gene data show CDR1 as DFQATT and CDR2 as SNEGSKA (reference sequence). CDR3 region: CSASRRGHGGYEQYF. For the CDR3, the DNA is TGCAGTGCTAGTCGACGAGGCCATGGGGGATACGAGCAGTACTTC.

This clonotype was detected a few times. The chain combines TRBV20-1 with TRBJ2-5; 9 positions match TRBD2. CDR3 length: 15 amino acids. The germline CDR1 and CDR2 sequences are DFQATT and SNEGSKA (reference sequence). V lost 3 bases to trimming and J lost 5 bases; unmatched junction nucleotides: 10. CDR3 nucleotides: TGCAGTGCTAGTCAGCATGGCGGGGGGGCCGAGACCCAGTACTTC. This translates into CSASQHGGGAETQYF.

This clonotype occurred a few times. The chain has TRBV6-2 or TRBV6-3 and TRBJ2-2; either TRBD1 or TRBD2 may fit D (5 bases each). V was cut by 2 bases and J by 7 bases, with 32 bases left in between. CDR1 and CDR2 from the germline V gene are MNHEY and SVGEGT. The CDR3 loop spans 21 amino acids. This CDR3 reads CASSYHPIPNRRGSVGGELFF. The CDR3 DNA sequence: TGTGCCAGCAGTTACCATCCTATCCCGAACAGGCGCGGGTCAGTCGGCGGGGAGCTGTTTTTT.

This clonotype was counted many times. The chain is built from TRBV6-5 and TRBJ1-5, with D uncertain. The CDR3 has 12 amino acids. The V gene's germline CDR1 is MNHEY and CDR2 SVGAGI. V was clipped by 4 bases and J by 4 bases, with 5 bases between them. CDR3 residues: CASSFINQPQHF. In DNA form, the CDR3 reads TGTGCCAGCAGTTTCATTAATCAGCCCCAGCATTTT.

This chain joins TRBV3-1 and TRBJ1-6; no reliable D call. Germline values: CDR1 LGHDT, CDR2 YNNKEL (reference sequence). CDR3 size: 18 residues. Trimming removed 0 bases from V and 8 bases from J, with 20 bases in between. In DNA, the CDR3 is TGTGCCAGCAGCCAAGAAGGGATGGGCCTTCTCGGGGATTCACCCCTCCACTTT. Encoded protein: CASSQEGMGLLGDSPLHF.

The chain carries TRBV20-1 and TRBJ1-3, with a tentative D call TRBD1 (6 bases). CDR3 size: 16 residues. Trimming cost V 2 bases and J 0 bases, with 14 bases left between them. Germline lookup yields CDR1 DFQATT and CDR2 SNEGSKA (reference sequence). The CDR3: CSARPLGQYSGNTIYF. Written as DNA, the CDR3 is TGCAGTGCTAGACCCCTGGGACAATACTCTGGAAACACCATATATTTT.

This clonotype was counted many times. The rearrangement uses TRBV28 and TRBJ2-5; no clear D. This CDR3 comprises 12 residues. CDR1 and CDR2 from the germline V gene are MDHEN and SYDVKM. V shed 6 bases and J shed 2 bases, with 7 bases lying between them. CDR3 loop: CASRTFQETQYF. The CDR3 DNA reads as TGTGCCAGCAGGACCTTTCAAGAGACCCAGTACTTC.

In its sample, this clonotype was seen many times. The chain is built from TRBV5-1 and TRBJ2-3; TRBD1 agrees at 7 bases. Germline V gene sequence: CDR1 SGHRS, CDR2 YFSETQ. CDR3 length: 16 residues. Trimming at V came to 8 bases and at J to 0 bases, leaving 12 bases not matched to a gene. CDR3 coding DNA: TGCGCCAGTAAGTCCCGGACAGGAGAAAGCACAGATACGCAGTATTTT. Its translation is CASKSRTGESTDTQYF.

This chain connects TRBV10-3 to TRBJ2-7; D possibly uses TRBD1 or TRBD2 (5 bases each). The CDR3 runs 10 residues. CDR1 is ENHRY, CDR2 SYGVKD, per germline. V lost 8 bases and J 7 bases, leaving 9 bases between the germline ends. The CDR3 DNA is TGTGCCATCGGGGACCGTGAGCAGTACTTC. It encodes CAIGDREQYF.